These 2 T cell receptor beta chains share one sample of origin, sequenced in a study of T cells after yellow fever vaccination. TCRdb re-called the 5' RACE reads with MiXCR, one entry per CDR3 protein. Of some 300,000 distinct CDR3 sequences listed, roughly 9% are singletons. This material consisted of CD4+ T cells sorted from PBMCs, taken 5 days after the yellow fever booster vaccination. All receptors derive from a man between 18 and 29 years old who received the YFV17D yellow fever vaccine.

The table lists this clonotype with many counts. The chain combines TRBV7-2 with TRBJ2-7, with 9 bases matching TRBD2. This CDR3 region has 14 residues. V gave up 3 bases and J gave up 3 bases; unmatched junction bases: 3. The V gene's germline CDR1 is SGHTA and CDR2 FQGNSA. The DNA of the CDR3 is TGTGCCAGCAGCTTTACAGCGGGGGGCTACGAGCAGTACTTC. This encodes CASSFTAGGYEQYF.

CDR3 bases: TGTGCCAGCAGTGGACAGGGGAACAATCAGCCCCAGCATTTT. It translates to CASSGQGNNQPQHF. This sequence joins TRBV6-6 and TRBJ1-5; 9 nucleotides align to TRBD1. Germline loops: CDR1 MNHNY, CDR2 SVGAGI (reference sequence). CDR3 size: 14 residues. The trim removed 5 bases at V and 3 bases at J, leaving 2 bases unmatched.